This TCR beta chain was identified during a study of blood T cell repertoires in COVID-19. Study context: Samples taken during acute and convalescent COVID-19 were collected in the United States, Italy and Spain. PBMCs, B-cell-depleted T cells, or T cells were the source of the cDNA or gDNA that made up the material.

Under the authors' procedure: Scientists estimated how many nucleated cells there were by amplifying reference gene primers. Measured with immunoSEQ multiplex PCR; TCRdb has only the in-frame clones, and not every one. V, J and clone size derive from that table, while D and trimming were established from the DNA sequence. The sample holds about 310,000 clones, 70% to 90% seen once. V shed 2 bases, J shed 6 bases, and the junction held 10 bases outside the gene matches. Germline V gene data show CDR1 as SGHAT and CDR2 as FQDESV (reference sequence). This CDR3 region has 15 residues. Participant ages covered roughly 18 to 90 years across 25 or so US areas.

This receptor was obtained from a man aged 25-40 years who had recovered from COVID-19. The sequencing input was PBMCs or T cells enriched from blood (not recorded which). The chain links TRBV11-1 to TRBJ2-7; 7 positions match TRBD2. The CDR3 sequence is CASSLSTGGVPEQYF. The CDR3 nucleotides read TGTGCCAGCAGCTTATCGACGGGGGGAGTACCCGAGCAGTACTTC.